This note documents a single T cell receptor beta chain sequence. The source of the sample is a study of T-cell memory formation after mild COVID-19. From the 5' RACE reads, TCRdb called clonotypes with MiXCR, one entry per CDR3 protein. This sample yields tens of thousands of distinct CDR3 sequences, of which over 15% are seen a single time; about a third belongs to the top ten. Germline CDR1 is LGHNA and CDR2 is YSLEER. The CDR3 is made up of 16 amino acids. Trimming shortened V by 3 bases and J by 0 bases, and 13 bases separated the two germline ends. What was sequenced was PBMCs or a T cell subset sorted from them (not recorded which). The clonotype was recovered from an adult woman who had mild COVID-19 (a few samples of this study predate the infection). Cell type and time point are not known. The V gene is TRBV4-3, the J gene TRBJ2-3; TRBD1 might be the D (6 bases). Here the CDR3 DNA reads TGCGCCAGCAGCCAGGGTACAGGGTACAGCACAGATACGCAGTATTTT. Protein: CASSQGTGYSTDTQYF.